These 20 T cell receptor beta chains share one sample of origin, sequenced in a study of cytomegalovirus exposure and HLA in healthy donors. Use of 60 Vbeta and 13 Jbeta primers characterized the PCR. Method: immunoSEQ multiplex PCR; TCRdb's copy keeps in-frame clones and lacks some. The sample includes some 70,000 clones, around 72% of them seen just once. Sequenced sample: PBMCs. These receptors were collected from a male donor in good health and CMV-seropositive.

The V and J genes are TRBV6-1 and TRBJ1-2, with 10 bases aligning to TRBD1. CDR3 length: 14 amino acids. Germline CDR1 is MNHNS and CDR2 is SASEGT. J gave up 2 bases and V 7 bases, and 4 bases lay outside the gene matches. CDR3 sequence (DNA): TGTGCCAGCAACTTGGACAGGGGGAACTATGGCTACACCTTC. Amino acids: CASNLDRGNYGYTF.

The V call is TRBV11-2, the J call TRBJ1-1; maybe TRBD1 (5 bases). V gave up 5 bases and J gave up 5 bases, with 6 bases separating them. The CDR3 is 11 residues long. Germline CDR1 and CDR2: SGHAT and FQNNGV. CDR3 in amino acids: CASSKGTEAFF. The CDR3 nucleotides are TGTGCCAGCAGCAAGGGGACTGAAGCTTTCTTT.

V gene TRBV5-1 combines with J gene TRBJ2-7; 7 bases are shared with TRBD2. Germline CDR1 and CDR2: SGHRS and YFSETQ. Unmatched junction bases numbered 10, after V lost 4 bases and J lost 0 bases. The CDR3 covers 16 residues. The CDR3 here is CASSPRAGESSYEQYF. In DNA, the CDR3 is TGCGCCAGCAGCCCACGGGCGGGGGAATCCTCCTACGAGCAGTACTTC.

A few counts support this clone. The chain carries TRBV11-2 and TRBJ1-6, with TRBD1 as a possible D gene (6 bases). Germline CDR1 reads SGHAT; CDR2 reads FQNNGV. Trimming stripped 5 bases from V and 10 bases from J, with 15 bases between. The CDR3 spans 14 residues. DNA of the CDR3: TGTGCCAGCAGCGGTCGGGGGGCGGGATCACCCCTCCACTTT. It translates to CASSGRGAGSPLHF.

The V call is TRBV30, the J call TRBJ2-7; possible D gene TRBD1, 6 bases. Trimming took 0 bases from V and 1 from J, leaving 13 bases between them. The CDR3 sequence is 15 residues long. Germline values: CDR1 GTSNPN, CDR2 SVGIG (reference sequence). The CDR3 nucleotides are TGTGCCTGGAGTGTACAGGGCGGGTCGTCCTACGAGCAGTACTTC. It codes for CAWSVQGGSSYEQYF.

V and J are TRBV19 and TRBJ2-3; TRBD1 might be the D (5 bases). Germline CDR1 reads LNHDA; CDR2 reads SQIVND (reference sequence). V was trimmed by 1 base and J by 4 bases, leaving 12 bases between them. This CDR3 is built from 15 residues. CDR3 region: CASSIGRVPPDTQYF. DNA of the CDR3: TGTGCCAGTAGTATAGGCAGGGTTCCCCCAGATACGCAGTATTTT.

The rearrangement links TRBV10-2 to TRBJ2-1, with D perhaps matching TRBD2 (5 bases). V lost 1 base to trimming and J lost 4 bases, with 5 bases between them. The CDR3 length is 13 residues. The germline V gene encodes CDR1 WSHSY and CDR2 SAAADI. This CDR3 is CASSELAYNEQFF. In nucleotides, the CDR3 is TGCGCCAGCAGTGAGTTAGCGTACAATGAGCAGTTCTTC.

The rearrangement uses TRBV29-1 and TRBJ2-7; the D is unclear. Looked up from germline, CDR1 is SQVTM and CDR2 is ANQGSEA. The CDR3 runs to 10 residues. V lost 4 bases to trimming and J lost 7 bases, with 8 bases between them. CDR3 bases: TGCAGCGTTGGTACCCGGGAGCAGTACTTC. Translation gives CSVGTREQYF.

The rearrangement uses TRBV2 and TRBJ2-2; a weak D match, TRBD1 (5 bases). The germline V gene encodes CDR1 SNHLY and CDR2 FYNNEI. CDR3 length: 14 residues. The V end lost 5 bases, the J end lost 3 bases, and 10 bases lay between the germline ends. CDR3 in amino acids: CASSNRRDTGELFF. CDR3 nucleotides: TGTGCCAGCAGTAACAGGCGAGACACCGGGGAGCTGTTTTTT.

With respect to this clone: Other DNA sequences from this sample encode an identical CDR3 as well. The V and J genes are TRBV19 and TRBJ1-4, with D hard to call. The CDR3 runs to 18 residues. Deletions cut 6 bases from V and 0 bases from J, with 20 bases between. Germline assignment: CDR1 LNHDA and CDR2 SQIVND (reference sequence). CDR3 DNA: TGTGCCAGTAGCTCGCGACACCCCGCACCTCCAACTAATGAAAAACTGTTTTTT. Translating gives CASSSRHPAPPTNEKLFF.

On this clone: This likely came from a read error, as a far larger clone is one base away. The CDR3 sequence is CARSGLTTDTQYF. CDR3 nucleotide sequence: TGTGCCAGATCGGGACTTACCACAGATACGCAGTATTTT. The V call is TRBV18, the J call TRBJ2-3, with D possibly matching TRBD2 (6 bases). Trimming removed 9 bases from V and 2 bases from J, with 12 bases in between. This CDR3 comprises 13 residues. Germline CDR1 and CDR2: KGHSH and LQKENI.

The chain links TRBV2 to TRBJ2-3, with TRBD2 as a possible D gene (5 bases). V lost 7 bases and J lost 6, with 11 bases in between. This CDR3 spans 12 amino acids. Germline-derived CDR1 and CDR2 are SNHLY and FYNNEI. The CDR3 DNA is TGTGCCAGCATAAGAGGGCTCGATACGCAGTATTTT. Encoded protein: CASIRGLDTQYF.

The chain employs TRBV9 and TRBJ1-2; 9 bases map to TRBD1. Germline CDR1 is SGDLS and CDR2 is YYNGEE. The CDR3 extends over 16 amino acids. The junction had 9 bases not matched to a gene; V was cut back by 0 bases and J by 6 bases. The CDR3 DNA follows: TGTGCCAGCAGCGTAGAAATACAGGGGGCGCCCCATGGCTACACCTTC. This codes for CASSVEIQGAPHGYTF.

This chain joins TRBV30 and TRBJ2-1; TRBD2 matches at 11 bases. The ends lost 0 bases at V and 10 bases at J; junction bases unmatched: 8. This CDR3 has 15 residues. In germline, CDR1 is GTSNPN, CDR2 SVGIG (reference sequence). CDR3: CAWSVGSGGAREQFF. The CDR3 region has the DNA TGTGCCTGGAGTGTCGGTAGCGGGGGGGCAAGGGAGCAGTTCTTC.

The CDR3 is CASSLELAGVKEQFF. In DNA form, the CDR3 reads TGTGCCAGCAGCTTGGAACTAGCGGGAGTAAAGGAGCAGTTCTTC. V is TRBV5-4 and J is TRBJ2-1; 11 bases agree with TRBD2. Per germline, CDR1 SGHNT and CDR2 YYREEE (reference sequence). The CDR3 contains 15 residues. The ends lost 0 bases at V and 10 bases at J; junction bases unmatched: 6.

The chain recombines TRBV5-1 with TRBJ1-5; D gene ambiguous. Trimming left V 4 bases short and J 2 bases short, with 13 bases between. This CDR3 contains 15 residues. Germline-derived CDR1 and CDR2 are SGHRS and YFSETQ. The CDR3 DNA is TGCGCCAGCAGCCCCGGAGGGCAGGGCAATCAGCCCCAGCATTTT. Encoded protein: CASSPGGQGNQPQHF.

This clone was found once. The rearrangement uses TRBV7-2 and TRBJ1-2; TRBD1 aligns across 7 bases. V lost 3 bases, J lost 0 bases, and 1 base stayed unmatched. CDR1 is SGHTA and CDR2 is FQGNSA in the germline V gene. The CDR3 has 14 amino acids. This CDR3 is CASSLGQSNYGYTF. The CDR3 nucleotides read TGTGCCAGCAGCTTGGGACAGTCTAACTATGGCTACACCTTC.

The genes are TRBV7-2 and TRBJ2-2; no definite D call. Trimming took 1 base from V and 9 from J, leaving 6 bases between them. The germline CDR1 and CDR2 sequences are SGHTA and FQGNSA. The CDR3 has 12 amino acids. The CDR3 protein is CASSLGSRELFF. The CDR3 DNA follows: TGTGCCAGCAGCTTAGGCAGTCGGGAGCTGTTTTTT.

V and J are TRBV7-2 and TRBJ1-5; TRBD1 might be the D (6 bases). V lost 5 bases and J 5 bases, leaving 19 bases between the germline ends. The germline V gene has CDR1 SGHTA and CDR2 FQGNSA. CDR3 length: 16 amino acids. CDR3 bases: TGTGCCAGCAGCGCTGCCCTTCGCAGGGGTGATCAGCCCCAGCATTTT. Translating gives CASSAALRRGDQPQHF.

The chain employs TRBV28 and TRBJ1-2; D is uncertain. CDR1 and CDR2 (germline): MDHEN, SYDVKM. The CDR3 has 12 residues. Trimming removed 6 bases from V and 4 bases from J, with 9 bases in between. The DNA for the CDR3 is TGTGCCAGCAGCGAGGAAGGCTATGGCTACACCTTC. Translation: CASSEEGYGYTF.